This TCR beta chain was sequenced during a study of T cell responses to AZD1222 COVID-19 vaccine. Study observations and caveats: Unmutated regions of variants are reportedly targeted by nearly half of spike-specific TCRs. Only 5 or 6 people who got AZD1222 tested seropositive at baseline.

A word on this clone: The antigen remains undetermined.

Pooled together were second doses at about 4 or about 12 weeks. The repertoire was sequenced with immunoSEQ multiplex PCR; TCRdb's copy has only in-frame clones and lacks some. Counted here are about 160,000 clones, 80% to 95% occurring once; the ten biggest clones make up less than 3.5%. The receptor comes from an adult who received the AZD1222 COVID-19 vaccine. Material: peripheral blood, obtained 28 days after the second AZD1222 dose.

CDR3 in DNA: TGTGCCAGCAGATCTCCCCACGGGAGCGGAGACACCGGGGAGCTGTTTTTT. Its protein is CASRSPHGSGDTGELFF. The chain combines TRBV27 with TRBJ2-2; the D gene is possibly TRBD2 (6 bases). The CDR3 is 17 residues long. Germline V gives CDR1 MNHEY, CDR2 SMNVEV (reference sequence). Trimming cost V 6 bases and J 3 bases, with 20 bases left between them.